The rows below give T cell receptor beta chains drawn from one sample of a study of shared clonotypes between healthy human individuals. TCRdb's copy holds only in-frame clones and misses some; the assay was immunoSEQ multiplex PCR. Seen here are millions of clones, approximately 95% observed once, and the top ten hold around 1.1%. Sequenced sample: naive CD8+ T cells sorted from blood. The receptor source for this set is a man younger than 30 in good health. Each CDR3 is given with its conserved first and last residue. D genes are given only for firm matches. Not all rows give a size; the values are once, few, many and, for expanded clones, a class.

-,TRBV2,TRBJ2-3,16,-,TGTGCCAGCAGTGAAGAGGGTCCAGGGTGGGCAGATACGCAGTATTTT,CASSEEGPGWADTQYF
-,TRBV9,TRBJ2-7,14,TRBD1,TGTGCCAGCAGCCTGGGACAGGCCTCCTACGAGCAGTACTTC,CASSLGQASYEQYF
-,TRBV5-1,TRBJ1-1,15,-,TGCGCCAGCAGCTTGGTGGGCGGCTCGAACACTGAAGCTTTCTTT,CASSLVGGSNTEAFF
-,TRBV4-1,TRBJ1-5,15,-,TGCGCCAGCAGCCAAGAGGAGTATAGCAATCAGCCCCAGCATTTT,CASSQEEYSNQPQHF
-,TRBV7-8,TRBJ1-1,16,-,TGTGCCAGCAGCTTAGCGTCGGAGGGGGTTCACACTGAAGCTTTCTTT,CASSLASEGVHTEAFF
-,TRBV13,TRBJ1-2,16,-,TGTGCCAGCAGCCAGTCGACGGCAGGGACGACGGGGGGCTACACCTTC,CASSQSTAGTTGGYTF
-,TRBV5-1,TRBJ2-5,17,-,TGCGCCAGCAGCTTGGCCGCGGGGCGGCGGGGTTGGGAGACCCAGTACTTC,CASSLAAGRRGWETQYF
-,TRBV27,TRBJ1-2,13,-,TGTGCCAGCAGAGGCCAATTGTACTATGGCTACACCTTC,CASRGQLYYGYTF
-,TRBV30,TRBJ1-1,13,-,TGTGCCTGGAGTGTAGGTATAGGGTTGGAAGCTTTCTTT,CAWSVGIGLEAFF
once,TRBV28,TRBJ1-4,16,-,TGTGCCAGCAGTTTTGTGCAGGGTGGGACTAATGAAAAACTGTTTTTT,CASSFVQGGTNEKLFF
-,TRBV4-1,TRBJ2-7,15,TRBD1,TGCGCCAGCAGCTCTACCGGGACAGGGGGCTACGAGCAGTACTTC,CASSSTGTGGYEQYF
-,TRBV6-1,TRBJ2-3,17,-,TGTGCCAGCAGTGAGTATGCGCTACAGGACCGCACAGATACGCAGTATTTT,CASSEYALQDRTDTQYF
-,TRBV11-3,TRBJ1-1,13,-,TGTGCCAGCAGCTTTCGAGGGGCCACTGAAGCTTTCTTT,CASSFRGATEAFF
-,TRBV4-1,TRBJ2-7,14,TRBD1,TGCGCCAGCAGCCAGAGACAGGGCTGGTACGAGCAGTACTTC,CASSQRQGWYEQYF
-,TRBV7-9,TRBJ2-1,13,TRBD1,TGTGCCAGCAGCTCCGACAGGGGCAATGAGCAGTTCTTC,CASSSDRGNEQFF
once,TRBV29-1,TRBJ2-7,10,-,TGCAGCGTTGTGGAGGGCGAGCAGTACTTC,CSVVEGEQYF
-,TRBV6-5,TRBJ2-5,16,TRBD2,TGTGCCAGCAGTTACCCAGGACTAGCGGGAGGGGAGACCCAGTACTTC,CASSYPGLAGGETQYF
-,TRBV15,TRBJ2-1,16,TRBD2,TGTGCCACCAGCAGAGAACTAGCGGGGGGGCACCCTGAGCAGTTCTTC,CATSRELAGGHPEQFF
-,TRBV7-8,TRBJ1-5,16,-,TGTGCCAGCAGCTTAGAAGGGGCTACAGTCAATCAGCCCCAGCATTTT,CASSLEGATVNQPQHF
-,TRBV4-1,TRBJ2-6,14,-,TGCGCCAGCAGTCTTACGGGTGGGGCCAACGTCCTGACTTTC,CASSLTGGANVLTF
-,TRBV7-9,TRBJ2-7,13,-,TGTGCCAGCAGCCCGAGGACCTCCTACGAGCAGTACTTC,CASSPRTSYEQYF
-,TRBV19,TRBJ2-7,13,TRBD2,TGTGCCACAGCGGGGGACGGGGAAAACGAGCAGTACTTC,CATAGDGENEQYF
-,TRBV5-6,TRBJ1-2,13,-,TGTGCCAGCAGCTTGGGGAACGACTATGGCTACACCTTC,CASSLGNDYGYTF
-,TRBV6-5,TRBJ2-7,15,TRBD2,TGTGCCAGCACATATGGGACTAGCGGGAGCTACGAGCAGTACTTC,CASTYGTSGSYEQYF
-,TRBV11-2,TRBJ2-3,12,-,TGTGCCAGCAGTATCCTGGAAGATACGCAGTATTTT,CASSILEDTQYF
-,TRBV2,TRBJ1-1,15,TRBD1,TGTGCCAGCAGTGGAAGTACAGGGGGCATGACTGAAGCTTTCTTT,CASSGSTGGMTEAFF
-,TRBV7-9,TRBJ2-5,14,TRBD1,TGTGCCAGCAGCGCGGACAGGTACCAAGAGACCCAGTACTTC,CASSADRYQETQYF
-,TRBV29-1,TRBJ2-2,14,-,TGCAGCGTCTTACTCCTTACCGACACTGGGGAGCTGTTTTTT,CSVLLLTDTGELFF
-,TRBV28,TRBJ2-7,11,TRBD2,TGTGCCAGCCGAAGCGGGGGAGAGCAGTACTTC,CASRSGGEQYF
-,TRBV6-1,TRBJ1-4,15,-,TGTGCCAGCAGTGAAGCGCCAGGGTGGGTTGAAAAACTGTTTTTT,CASSEAPGWVEKLFF
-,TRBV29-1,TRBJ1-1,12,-,TGCAGCGTAATAGGGGTGAACACTGAAGCTTTCTTT,CSVIGVNTEAFF
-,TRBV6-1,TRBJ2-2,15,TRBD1,TGTGCCAGCAGTCTGACAGGGGGACCGGTCGGGGAGCTGTTTTTT,CASSLTGGPVGELFF
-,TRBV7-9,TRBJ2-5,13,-,TGTGCCAGCAGCTTACCCGGCGGAGAGACCCAGTACTTC,CASSLPGGETQYF